This TCR beta chain is drawn from a study of T cell repertoires in cytomegalovirus infection. Study-level background: Shared public TCR beta signatures pointed to both CMV infection and a matching HLA type.

The V and J ends lost 0 bases and 2 bases, in that order; junction bases with no gene match: 8. The germline V gene has CDR1 MNHEY and CDR2 SVGEGT. CDR3 length equals 18 residues. Overall study results and limits: The cumulative frequency of public TCR beta families identified carriers of CMV plus the relevant HLA.

TCRdb redid the calling of the reads with MiXCR, one entry per CDR3 protein. Of about 890,000 distinct CDR3 sequences listed, about a third are singletons. A few counts support this clonotype. Its antigen remains unidentified. J is TRBJ2-1 and V is TRBV6-2 or TRBV6-3; 9 bases match TRBD2. This receptor was identified in a human donor in good health (CMV status not recorded). Some clones in this sample may be carry-over from other donors' samples. Specimen: cultured CD8+ T cells from PBMCs, collected from culture after CMV antigen stimulation. The CDR3 region is CASSYSKSERGAYNEQFF. CDR3 bases: TGTGCCAGCAGTTACTCGAAGTCCGAGCGGGGGGCCTACAATGAGCAGTTCTTC.